This T cell receptor beta chain was captured by sequencing in a study of cytomegalovirus exposure and HLA in healthy donors. In the PCR, 60 Vbeta and 13 Jbeta primers were used. The repertoire was sequenced with immunoSEQ multiplex PCR; TCRdb's copy has only in-frame clones and lacks some. The data show about 110,000 clones, with roughly 86% seen just once and more than 1.5% held by the top ten. Trimming took off 1 base at V and 2 bases at J, with 5 bases between the two ends. This CDR3 contains 12 residues. CDR1 and CDR2 from the germline V gene are GTSNPN and SVGIG (reference sequence). This TCR was recovered from a man aged 40-49 years in good health and CMV-seronegative. The sequencing sample was made of PBMCs. V and J are TRBV30 and TRBJ2-5; D gene uncertain. CDR3 in DNA: TGTGCCTGGAGTGCCCCACAAGAGACCCAGTACTTC. Its protein product is CAWSAPQETQYF. Based on the CDR3 plus reference TRBV30 and TRBJ2-5, the full variable domain is SQTIHQWPATLVQPVGSPLSLECTVEGTSNPNLYWYRQAAGRGLQLLFYSVGIGQISSEVPQNLSASRPQDRQFILSSKKLLLSDSGFYLCAWSAPQETQYFGPGTRLLVL.